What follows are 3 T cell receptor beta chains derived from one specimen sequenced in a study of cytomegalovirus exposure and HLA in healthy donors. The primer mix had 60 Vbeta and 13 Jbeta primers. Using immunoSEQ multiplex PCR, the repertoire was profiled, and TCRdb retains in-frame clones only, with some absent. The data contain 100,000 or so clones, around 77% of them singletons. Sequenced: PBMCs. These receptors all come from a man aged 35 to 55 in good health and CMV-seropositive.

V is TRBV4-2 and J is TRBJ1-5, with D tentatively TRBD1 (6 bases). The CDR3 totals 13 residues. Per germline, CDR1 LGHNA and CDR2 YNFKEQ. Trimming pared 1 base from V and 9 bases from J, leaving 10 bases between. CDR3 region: CASSQGRGAPQHF. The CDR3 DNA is TGTGCCAGCAGCCAAGGCAGGGGAGCGCCCCAGCATTTT.

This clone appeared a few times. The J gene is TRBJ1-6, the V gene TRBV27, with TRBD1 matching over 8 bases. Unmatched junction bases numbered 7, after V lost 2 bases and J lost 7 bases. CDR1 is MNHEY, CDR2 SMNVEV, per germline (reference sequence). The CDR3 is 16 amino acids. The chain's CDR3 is CASSLRTGRGNSPLHF. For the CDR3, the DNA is TGTGCCAGCAGTTTAAGGACAGGGCGGGGGAATTCACCCCTCCACTTT.

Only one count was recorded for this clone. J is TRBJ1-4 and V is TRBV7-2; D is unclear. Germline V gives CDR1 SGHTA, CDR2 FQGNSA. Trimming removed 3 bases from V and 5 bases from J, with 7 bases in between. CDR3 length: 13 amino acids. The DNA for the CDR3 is TGTGCCAGCAGCTTCGTAGAAAATGAAAAACTGTTTTTT. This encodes CASSFVENEKLFF.